The 4 T cell receptor beta chains below come from one sample, sequenced in a study of blood T cell repertoires in COVID-19. The assay was immunoSEQ multiplex PCR, and TCRdb's table has in-frame clones only and misses some. This sample has about 43,000 clones, with about 85% found just once. The sample comprised peripheral blood. Every receptor here comes from a woman older than 75 with active COVID-19.

The chain joins TRBV6-5 to TRBJ1-4; no clear D gene. Germline assignment: CDR1 MNHEY and CDR2 SVGAGI. V was pared by 8 bases and J by 3 bases, with 13 bases between. The CDR3 spans 14 residues. The CDR3 DNA reads as TGTGCCAGCCGACCGGACTGGGCTAATGAAAAACTGTTTTTT. Its protein is CASRPDWANEKLFF.

The rearrangement uses TRBV19 and TRBJ2-1; 7 bases are shared with TRBD1. J was trimmed by 0 bases and V by 3 bases; bases with no gene match: 14. Per germline, CDR1 LNHDA and CDR2 SQIVND (reference sequence). The CDR3 length is 19 residues. The CDR3 coding sequence is TGTGCCAGTAGTATCGGAACAGGGGTCCCAACTAGCTCCTACAATGAGCAGTTCTTC. The encoded protein is CASSIGTGVPTSSYNEQFF. Full variable domain (rest looked up from reference TRBV19 and TRBJ2-1): DGGITQSPKYLFRKEGQNVTLSCEQNLNHDAMYWYRQDPGQGLRLIYYSQIVNDFQKGDIAEGYSVSREKKESFPLTVTSAQKNPTAFYLCASSIGTGVPTSSYNEQFFGPGTRLTVL.

V and J are TRBV12-3 or TRBV12-4 and TRBJ2-2; D gene unclear. The V and J ends lost 7 bases and 8 bases respectively, with 14 bases between them. The CDR3 is 13 residues long. The CDR3, as DNA: TGTGCCAGCATACTTCGACTGGGTGGGGAGCTGTTTTTT. Translating it yields CASILRLGGELFF.

The gene calls are TRBV4-3 and TRBJ2-2, with TRBD1 matching 8 bases. The CDR3 covers 18 residues. Germline CDR1 reads LGHNA; CDR2 reads YSLEER. Trimming cost V 0 bases and J 4 bases; bases outside gene matches: 10. CDR3 residues: CASSQDSIGQGGTGELFF. The CDR3 region has the DNA TGCGCCAGCAGCCAAGATTCGATAGGACAGGGTGGCACCGGGGAGCTGTTTTTT.